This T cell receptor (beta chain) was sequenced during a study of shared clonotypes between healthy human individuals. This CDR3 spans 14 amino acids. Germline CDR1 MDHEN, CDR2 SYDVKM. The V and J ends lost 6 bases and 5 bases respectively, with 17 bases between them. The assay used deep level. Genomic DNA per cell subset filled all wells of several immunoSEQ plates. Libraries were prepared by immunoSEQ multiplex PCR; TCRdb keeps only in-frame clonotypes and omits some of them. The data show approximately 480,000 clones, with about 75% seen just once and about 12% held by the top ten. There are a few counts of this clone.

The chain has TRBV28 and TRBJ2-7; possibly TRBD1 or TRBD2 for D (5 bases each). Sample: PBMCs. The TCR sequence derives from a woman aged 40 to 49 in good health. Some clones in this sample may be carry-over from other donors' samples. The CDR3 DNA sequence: TGTGCCAGCAGCTCGTTCAAAGGGACCCACGAGCAGTACTTC. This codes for CASSSFKGTHEQYF. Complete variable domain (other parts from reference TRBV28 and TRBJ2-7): DVKVTQSSRYLVKRTGEKVFLECVQDMDHENMFWYRQDPGLGLRLIYFSYDVKMKEKGDIPEGYSVSREKKERFSLILESASTNQTSMYLCASSSFKGTHEQYFGPGTRLTVT.